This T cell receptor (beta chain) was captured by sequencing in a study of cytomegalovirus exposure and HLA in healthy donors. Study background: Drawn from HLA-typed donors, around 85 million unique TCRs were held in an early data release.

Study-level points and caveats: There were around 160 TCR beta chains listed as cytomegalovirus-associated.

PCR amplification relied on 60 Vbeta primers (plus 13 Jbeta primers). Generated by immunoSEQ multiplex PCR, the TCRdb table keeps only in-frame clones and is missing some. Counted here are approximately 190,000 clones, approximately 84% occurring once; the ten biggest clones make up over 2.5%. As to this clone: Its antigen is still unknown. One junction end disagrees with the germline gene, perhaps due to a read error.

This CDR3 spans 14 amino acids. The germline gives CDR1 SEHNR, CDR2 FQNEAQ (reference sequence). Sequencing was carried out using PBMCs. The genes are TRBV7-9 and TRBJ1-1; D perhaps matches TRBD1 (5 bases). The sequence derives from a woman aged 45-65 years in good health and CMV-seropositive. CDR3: CSSSFNRQNTEAFF. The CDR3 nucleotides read TGTTCCAGCAGCTTTAACAGGCAGAACACTGAAGCTTTCTTT.